One sample yielded the 3 T cell receptor beta chains listed below, sequenced in a study of blood T cell repertoires in COVID-19. The data were produced by immunoSEQ multiplex PCR, yet TCRdb's version contains in-frame clones alone and is incomplete. Of 200,000 to 300,000 clones listed, approximately 86% are singletons. Specimen: PBMCs or T cells enriched from blood (not recorded which). All receptors derive from a woman in her 30s with acute COVID-19.

At least ten counts were recorded for this clone. The chain joins TRBV29-1 to TRBJ2-5; TRBD1 matches 8 bases. This CDR3 has 12 residues. Germline-derived CDR1 and CDR2 are SQVTM and ANQGSEA. With V trimmed by 8 bases and J by 4 bases, 6 bases remained unmatched. In DNA form, the CDR3 reads TGCAGCTCTAACGGACAGGGAGAGACCCAGTACTTC. Translating gives CSSNGQGETQYF. The full variable domain, its missing parts supplied by reference TRBV29-1 and TRBJ2-5, is SAVISQKPSRDICQRGTSLTIQCQVDSQVTMMFWYRQQPGQSLTLIATANQGSEATYESGFVIDKFPISRPNLTFSTLTVSNMSPEDSSIYLCSSNGQGETQYFGPGTRLLVL.

The CDR3 protein is CASGSPGVSNQPQHF. In DNA, the CDR3 is TGTGCTAGTGGTTCCCCAGGGGTTAGCAATCAGCCCCAGCATTTT. V and J are TRBV12-5 and TRBJ1-5; possibly TRBD1 for D (6 bases). V was clipped by 4 bases and J by 0 bases, with 10 bases between them. The CDR3 is 15 amino acids. CDR1 and CDR2 (germline): LGHNT, FRNRAP.

The chain links TRBV30 to TRBJ1-2; the D gene is possibly TRBD1 (5 bases). This CDR3 is built from 14 residues. Per the germline V gene, CDR1 is GTSNPN and CDR2 is SVGIG (reference sequence). The germline V and J ends were trimmed by 1 base and 12 bases, with 21 bases remaining between them. CDR3 nucleotide sequence: TGTGCCTGGAGTGAGGGCCTGACCGTGGGGCACGACACCTTC. Translated, it gives CAWSEGLTVGHDTF.